A selection of T cell receptor beta chains follows, all from one sample in a study of human T cells and chemical hapten exposure. TCRdb analysed the RACE reads with MiXCR anew, one entry per CDR3 protein. The repertoire consists of fewer than 70,000 distinct CDR3 sequences, with 10% to 11% occurring once and the leading ten covering 4% to 6%. The specimen was whole blood, collected in connection with sensitization to the hapten diphenylcyclopropenone (DPC). These receptors were obtained from a woman aged 50 to 65 with alopecia areata. Some clones in this sample may be carry-over from other donors' samples. Each CDR3 is given with its conserved first and last residue. A D gene is named only where the DNA matches it firmly. Some rows mark clone size as missing; the rest say once, few, many or name a class of expanded clone.

CDR3 DNA	CDR3 protein	clone size	V gene	J gene	D gene	CDR3 length
TGCGCCAGCAGCCAAGGGGTGAAGGGGCAAGCTAACTATGGCTACACCTTC	CASSQGVKGQANYGYTF	many	TRBV4-3	TRBJ1-2	-	17
TGTGCCAGCAGTGAAGCAGGTGGGGGCGGAAGCAATCAGCCCCAGCATTTT	CASSEAGGGGSNQPQHF	few	TRBV6-1	TRBJ1-5	-	17
TGTGCCAGCAGCTTCCAGACAGGGATCTACAATGAGCAGTTCTTC	CASSFQTGIYNEQFF	-	TRBV7-2	TRBJ2-1	TRBD1	15
TGCAGTGCGAGCTACAGGGGGAATTTGCCCCAGCATTTT	CSASYRGNLPQHF	-	TRBV20-1	TRBJ1-5	TRBD1	13
TGTGCAAGTCGCATAATGGAACCATGGACGGGGGCGTACCAAGAGACCCAGTACTTC	CASRIMEPWTGAYQETQYF	-	TRBV12-2	TRBJ2-5	-	19
TGTGCCTGGAGTGTAGGCGAGAATCAGCCCCAGCATTTT	CAWSVGENQPQHF	-	TRBV30	TRBJ1-5	-	13
TGCAGCGTTGAAGGCTTAATTGGGCTCGATGGGTTCTTC	CSVEGLIGLDGFF	many	TRBV29-1	TRBJ2-1	-	13
TGTGCCAGCAGTTACTTAGACTACGAGCAGTACTTC	CASSYLDYEQYF	-	TRBV6-2/TRBV6-3	TRBJ2-7	-	12
TGCGCCAGCAGCCCCGGACAGGGTCCCGACGAGCAGTACTTC	CASSPGQGPDEQYF	-	TRBV5-1	TRBJ2-7	TRBD1	14
TGTGCCAGTAGTATAGTGCAGGGGGCTGGCGAGCAGTACTTC	CASSIVQGAGEQYF	many	TRBV19	TRBJ2-7	TRBD1	14
TGTGCCAGCACTTCGCTTGGGTCCGGGGGTAATGAGCAGTTCTTC	CASTSLGSGGNEQFF	-	TRBV28	TRBJ2-1	-	15
TGTGCCAGCAGACGAACAGACTTTAACTATGGCTACACCTTC	CASRRTDFNYGYTF	many	TRBV4-2	TRBJ1-2	-	14
TGCAGTGCCTCCGGGACTAGCGGTCTGGGTGAGCAGTTCTTC	CSASGTSGLGEQFF	-	TRBV20-1	TRBJ2-1	TRBD2	14
TGTGCCAGCAGGGTACGGGGAACTGGAAACACCATATATTTT	CASRVRGTGNTIYF	many	TRBV13	TRBJ1-3	-	14
TGTGCCAGCAGCTTAAACAGCGAGTTCACCACTGAAGCTTTCTTT	CASSLNSEFTTEAFF	-	TRBV7-9	TRBJ1-1	-	15